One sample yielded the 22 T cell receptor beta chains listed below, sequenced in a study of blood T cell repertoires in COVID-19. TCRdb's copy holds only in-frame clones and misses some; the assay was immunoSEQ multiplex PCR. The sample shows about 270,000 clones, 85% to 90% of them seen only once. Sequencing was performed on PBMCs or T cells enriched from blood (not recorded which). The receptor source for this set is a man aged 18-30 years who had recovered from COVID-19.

This CDR3 reads CAISDPRDRFNYGYTF. The CDR3 coding sequence is TGTGCCATCAGTGACCCCCGGGACAGGTTTAACTATGGCTACACCTTC. This rearrangement joins TRBV10-3 to TRBJ1-2, with 8 nucleotides matching TRBD1. The CDR3 consists of 16 residues. With 3 bases clipped from V and 1 base from J, the junction kept 7 bases outside the gene matches. Germline assignment: CDR1 ENHRY and CDR2 SYGVKD.

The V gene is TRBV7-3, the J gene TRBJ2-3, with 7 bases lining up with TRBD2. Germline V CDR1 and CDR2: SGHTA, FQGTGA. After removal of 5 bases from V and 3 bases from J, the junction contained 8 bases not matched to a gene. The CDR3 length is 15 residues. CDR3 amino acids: CASSPRGVLTDTQYF. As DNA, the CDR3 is TGTGCCAGCAGCCCTCGGGGGGTGTTGACAGATACGCAGTATTTT.

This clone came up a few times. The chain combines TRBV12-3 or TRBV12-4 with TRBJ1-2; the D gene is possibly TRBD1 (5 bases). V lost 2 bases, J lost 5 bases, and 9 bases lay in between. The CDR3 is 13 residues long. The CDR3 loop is CASSLRGTYGYTF. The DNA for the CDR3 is TGTGCCAGCAGTTTAAGGGGAACTTATGGCTACACCTTC.

CDR3 in DNA: TGTGCCAGCAGCTTAGAGAGAACAGCTCAAAAGCATTTT. Encoded protein: CASSLERTAQKHF. The chain uses TRBV7-2 and TRBJ1-5; D not certain. Germline CDR1 reads SGHTA; CDR2 reads FQGNSA. The V end lost 1 base, the J end lost 14 bases, and 15 bases lay between the germline ends. The CDR3 runs to 13 residues. The whole variable domain, remainder taken from reference TRBV7-2 and TRBJ1-5, is GAGVSQSPSNKVTEKGKDVELRCDPISGHTALYWYRQSLGQGLEFLIYFQGNSAPDKSGLPSDRFSAERTGGSVSTLTIQRTQQEDSAVYLCASSLERTAQKHFGDGTRLSIL.

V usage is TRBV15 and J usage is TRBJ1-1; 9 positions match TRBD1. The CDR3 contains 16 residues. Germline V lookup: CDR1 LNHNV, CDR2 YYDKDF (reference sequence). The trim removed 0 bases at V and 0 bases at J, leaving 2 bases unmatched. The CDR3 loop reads CATSRDRDRVNTEAFF. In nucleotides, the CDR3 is TGTGCCACCAGCAGAGATCGGGACAGGGTGAACACTGAAGCTTTCTTT.

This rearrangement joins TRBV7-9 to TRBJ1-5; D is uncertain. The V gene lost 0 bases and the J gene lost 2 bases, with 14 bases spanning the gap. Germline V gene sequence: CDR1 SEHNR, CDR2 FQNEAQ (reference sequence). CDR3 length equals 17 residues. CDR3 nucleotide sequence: TGTGCCAGCAGCTTAGCTCTAGCAGGCCTTGGCAATCAGCCCCAGCATTTT. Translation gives CASSLALAGLGNQPQHF.

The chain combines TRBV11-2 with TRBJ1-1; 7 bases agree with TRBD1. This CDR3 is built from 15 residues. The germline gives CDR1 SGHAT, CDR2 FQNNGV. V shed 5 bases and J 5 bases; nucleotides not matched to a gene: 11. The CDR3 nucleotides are TGTGCCAGCAGCCTACGACAGGGAGAGGGGACTGAAGCTTTCTTT. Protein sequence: CASSLRQGEGTEAFF. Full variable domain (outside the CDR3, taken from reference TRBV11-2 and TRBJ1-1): EAGVAQSPRYKIIEKRQSVAFWCNPISGHATLYWYQQILGQGPKLLIQFQNNGVVDDSQLPKDRFSAERLKGVDSTLKIQPAKLEDSAVYLCASSLRQGEGTEAFFGQGTRLTVV.

The CDR3 nucleotides read TGTGCCAGCAGTTTTCCCCCCCAAGGGGGCCTCTCCTACGAGCAGTACTTC. Translation gives CASSFPPQGGLSYEQYF. The rearrangement uses TRBV28 and TRBJ2-7, with TRBD1 matching over 7 bases. V dropped 3 bases and J dropped 0; count of bases not matched to a gene: 11. The CDR3 length is 17 residues. Germline V gene sequence: CDR1 MDHEN, CDR2 SYDVKM.

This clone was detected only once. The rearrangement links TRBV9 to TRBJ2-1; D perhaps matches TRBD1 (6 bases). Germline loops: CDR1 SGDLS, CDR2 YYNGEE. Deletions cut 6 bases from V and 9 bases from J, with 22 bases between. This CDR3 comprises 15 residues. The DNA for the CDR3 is TGTGCCAGCAACCCAACCGGGACAACTCCCGGTGAGCAGTTCTTC. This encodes CASNPTGTTPGEQFF.

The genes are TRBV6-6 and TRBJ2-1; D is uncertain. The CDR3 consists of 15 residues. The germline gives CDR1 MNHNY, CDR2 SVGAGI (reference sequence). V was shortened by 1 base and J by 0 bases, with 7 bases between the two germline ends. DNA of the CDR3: TGTGCCAGCAGTTACTTTCCTAGCTCCTACAATGAGCAGTTCTTC. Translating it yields CASSYFPSSYNEQFF.

For the CDR3, the DNA is TGTGCCTGGAATAATGCCGGGACAAGGGCTAACTATGGCTACACCTTC. It codes for CAWNNAGTRANYGYTF. This chain uses TRBV30 with TRBJ1-2; TRBD1 is a possible D gene (6 bases). The CDR3 loop spans 16 amino acids. The V and J ends lost 4 bases and 0 bases respectively, with 18 bases between them. Germline CDR1 reads GTSNPN; CDR2 reads SVGIG (reference sequence).

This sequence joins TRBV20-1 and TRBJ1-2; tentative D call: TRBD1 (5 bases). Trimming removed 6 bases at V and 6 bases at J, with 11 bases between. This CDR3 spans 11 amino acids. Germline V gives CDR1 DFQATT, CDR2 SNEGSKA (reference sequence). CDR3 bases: TGCAGTGCCAGTGGGGGGGATGGCTACACCTTC. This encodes CSASGGDGYTF.

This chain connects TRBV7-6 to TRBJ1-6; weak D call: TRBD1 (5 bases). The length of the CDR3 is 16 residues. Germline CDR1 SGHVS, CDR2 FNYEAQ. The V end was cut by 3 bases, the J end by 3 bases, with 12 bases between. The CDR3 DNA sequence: TGTGCCAGCAGCTTGGGGGGGGGTAACTATAATTCACCCCTCCACTTT. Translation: CASSLGGGNYNSPLHF.

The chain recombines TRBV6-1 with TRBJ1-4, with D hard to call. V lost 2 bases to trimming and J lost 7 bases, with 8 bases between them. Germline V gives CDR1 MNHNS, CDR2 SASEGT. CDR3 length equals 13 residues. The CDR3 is CASSESSVEKLFF. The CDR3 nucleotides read TGTGCCAGCAGTGAATCATCGGTTGAAAAACTGTTTTTT.

CDR3 protein: CASRGQGGGYTF. In nucleotides, the CDR3 is TGTGCCAGCAGGGGACAGGGAGGGGGCTACACCTTC. The chain links TRBV28 to TRBJ1-2; TRBD1 matches 9 bases. CDR1 is MDHEN and CDR2 is SYDVKM in the germline V gene. The V and J ends lost 6 bases and 8 bases, in that order; junction bases with no gene match: 4. CDR3 length equals 12 residues.

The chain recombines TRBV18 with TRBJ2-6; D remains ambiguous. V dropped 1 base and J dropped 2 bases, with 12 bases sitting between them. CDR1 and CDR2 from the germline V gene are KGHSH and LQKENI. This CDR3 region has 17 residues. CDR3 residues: CASSPRTVGAGANVLTF. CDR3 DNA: TGTGCCAGCTCACCACGTACGGTGGGCGCTGGGGCCAACGTCCTGACTTTC.

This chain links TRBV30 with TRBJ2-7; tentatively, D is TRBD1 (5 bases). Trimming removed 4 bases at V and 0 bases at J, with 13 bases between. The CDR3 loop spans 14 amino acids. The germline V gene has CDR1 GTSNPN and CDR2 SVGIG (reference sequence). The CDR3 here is CAWNWQGPSYEQYF. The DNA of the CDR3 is TGTGCCTGGAACTGGCAGGGCCCCTCCTACGAGCAGTACTTC.

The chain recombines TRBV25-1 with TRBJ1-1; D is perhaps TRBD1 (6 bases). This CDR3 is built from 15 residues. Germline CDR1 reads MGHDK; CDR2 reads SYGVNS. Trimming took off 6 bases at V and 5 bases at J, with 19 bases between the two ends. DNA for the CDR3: TGTGCCAGCAGGCCGCGGGGGCAGGGCTGGACTGAAGCTTTCTTT. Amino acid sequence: CASRPRGQGWTEAFF. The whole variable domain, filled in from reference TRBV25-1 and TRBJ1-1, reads EADIYQTPRYLVIGTGKKITLECSQTMGHDKMYWYQQDPGMELHLIHYSYGVNSTEKGDLSSESTVSRIRTEHFPLTLESARPSHTSQYLCASRPRGQGWTEAFFGQGTRLTVV.

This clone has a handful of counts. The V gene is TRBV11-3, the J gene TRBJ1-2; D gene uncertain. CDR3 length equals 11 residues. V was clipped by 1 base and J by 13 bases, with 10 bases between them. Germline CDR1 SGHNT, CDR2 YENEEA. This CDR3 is CASSLGATVTF. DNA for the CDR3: TGTGCCAGCAGCTTAGGGGCAACGGTCACCTTC. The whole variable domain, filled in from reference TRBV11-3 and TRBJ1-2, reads EAGVVQSPRYKIIEKKQPVAFWCNPISGHNTLYWYLQNLGQGPELLIRYENEEAVDDSQLPKDRFSAERLKGVDSTLKIQPAELGDSAVYLCASSLGATVTFGSGTRLTVV.

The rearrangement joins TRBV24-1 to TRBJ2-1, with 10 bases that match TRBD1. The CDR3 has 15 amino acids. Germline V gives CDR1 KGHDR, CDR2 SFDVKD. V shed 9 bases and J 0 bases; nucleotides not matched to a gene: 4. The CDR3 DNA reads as TGTGCCACCGCTGACAGGGGGCTCTCCTACAATGAGCAGTTCTTC. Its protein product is CATADRGLSYNEQFF.

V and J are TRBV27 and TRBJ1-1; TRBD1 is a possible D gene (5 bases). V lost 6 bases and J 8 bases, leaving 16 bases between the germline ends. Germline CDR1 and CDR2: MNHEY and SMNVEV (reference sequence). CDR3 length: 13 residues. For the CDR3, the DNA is TGTGCCAGCAGCCAGACTTCGAACAGGGAAGCTTTCTTT. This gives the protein CASSQTSNREAFF.

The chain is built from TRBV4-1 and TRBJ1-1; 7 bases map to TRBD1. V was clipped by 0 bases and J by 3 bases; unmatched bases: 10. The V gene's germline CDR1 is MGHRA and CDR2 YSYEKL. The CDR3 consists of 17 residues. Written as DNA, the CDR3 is TGCGCCAGCAGCCAAGATAGGGGGCTGGACAGTGACACTGAAGCTTTCTTT. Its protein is CASSQDRGLDSDTEAFF.